The source of this T cell receptor (beta chain) is a study of human T cells and chemical hapten exposure. Study as a whole: Weekly administration of diphenylcyclopropenone to the scalp of patients continued throughout the roughly 25-week study.

V trimming: 6 bases; J trimming: 5 bases; junction bases outside the gene matches: 10. The CDR3 extends over 13 amino acids. Germline CDR1 is SQVTM and CDR2 is ANQGSEA. As for time point: pre-sensitization, week 0. Treatment of the sample: therapeutic diphenylcyclopropenone sensitization with weekly scalp DPC. One entry per CDR3 protein, called by TCRdb with MiXCR from the RACE reads. The data contain 250,000 or so distinct CDR3 sequences, around 7.3% of them singletons. This clonotype showed up just a few times. Sample: whole blood, taken in connection with sensitization to the hapten diphenylcyclopropenone (DPC). V usage is TRBV29-1 and J usage is TRBJ2-7; 7 bases align to TRBD1. The TCR originated in a man aged 18 to 29 with alopecia areata. Some clones in this sample may be carry-over from other donors' samples. This CDR3 reads CSVEQGWLNEQYF. The CDR3, as DNA: TGCAGCGTCGAACAGGGGTGGTTGAACGAGCAGTACTTC.